A single sample gave rise to the 16 T cell receptor beta chains below, sequenced in a study of ipilimumab plus nivolumab after autologous stem cell transplantation. Some clones are missing from TCRdb's copy, which holds only in-frame ones; the method was immunoSEQ multiplex PCR. The sample lists about 10,000 clones, about four fifths occurring once. The sequenced sample was PBMCs, obtained in a trial of ipilimumab plus nivolumab as post-transplant consolidation. These receptor sequences come from a male donor with diffuse large B-cell lymphoma.

J is TRBJ1-1 and V is TRBV4-3; D may be TRBD1 (5 bases). V lost 4 bases and J 9 bases, leaving 15 bases between the germline ends. The length of the CDR3 is 13 residues. The germline V gene has CDR1 LGHNA and CDR2 YSLEER. CDR3 region: CASSLELGGKAFF. The CDR3 DNA reads as TGCGCCAGCAGCCTGGAGCTTGGGGGTAAAGCTTTCTTT.

This clone appeared a single time. The V and J genes are TRBV7-2 and TRBJ1-2, with D unclear. CDR3 length: 16 residues. Trimming took 1 base from V and 6 from J, leaving 18 bases between them. Germline CDR1 SGHTA, CDR2 FQGNSA. The CDR3 nucleotides read TGTGCCAGCAGCTTAGGTTGGGAACGGGGTCGGGATGGCTACACCTTC. Translating gives CASSLGWERGRDGYTF.

The chain combines TRBV5-1 with TRBJ2-6, with 10 nucleotides matching TRBD1. Germline V gene data show CDR1 as SGHRS and CDR2 as YFSETQ. Germline trimming cut 4 bases from V and 3 bases from J; bases unmatched to any gene: 10. CDR3 length: 18 residues. The CDR3 spells CASSVTGQGQFGANVLTF. CDR3 nucleotide sequence: TGCGCCAGCAGCGTAACGGGACAGGGGCAATTTGGGGCCAACGTCCTGACTTTC.

The chain is built from TRBV18 and TRBJ2-6; D is uncertain. CDR1 KGHSH and CDR2 LQKENI come from the germline V gene. This CDR3 region has 16 residues. V dropped 1 base and J dropped 0 bases, with 7 bases sitting between them. The CDR3: CASSPLQLSGANVLTF. The CDR3 region has the DNA TGTGCCAGCTCACCACTCCAACTCTCTGGGGCCAACGTCCTGACTTTC.

The chain joins TRBV19 to TRBJ2-7; 8 positions match TRBD2. The germline CDR1 and CDR2 sequences are LNHDA and SQIVND (reference sequence). This CDR3 is built from 17 residues. The V gene end was trimmed by 3 bases and the J gene end by 4 bases; junction bases not matched to a gene: 14. CDR3 amino acids: CASSIAGGSGVSYEQYF. The CDR3 DNA reads TGTGCCAGTAGTATTGCGGGGGGCTCAGGGGTCTCTTACGAGCAGTACTTC.

The chain links TRBV9 to TRBJ2-3; D is ambiguous. CDR3 length equals 13 residues. Germline loops: CDR1 SGDLS, CDR2 YYNGEE. V was shortened by 4 bases and J by 5 bases, with 11 bases between the two germline ends. The CDR3 bases are TGTGCCAGCAGCACTATGGTGGGAGATACGCAGTATTTT. Amino acid sequence: CASSTMVGDTQYF.

CDR3 protein: CASSTKDTTDTQYF. CDR3 sequence (DNA): TGTGCCAGCAGCACAAAGGACACCACAGATACGCAGTATTTT. The rearrangement joins TRBV7-3 to TRBJ2-3, with D possibly being TRBD1 (5 bases). Germline CDR1 reads SGHTA; CDR2 reads FQGTGA. V was shortened by 5 bases and J by 2 bases, with 11 bases between the two germline ends. The CDR3 sequence is 14 residues long.

The chain is built from TRBV29-1 and TRBJ2-1, with 9 bases that match TRBD2. J was trimmed by 0 bases and V by 4 bases; bases with no gene match: 7. There are 16 residues in the CDR3. The germline V gene has CDR1 SQVTM and CDR2 ANQGSEA. In nucleotides, the CDR3 is TGCAGCGTTGTGACAGCGGGGGGTAGCTCCTACAATGAGCAGTTCTTC. Translation: CSVVTAGGSSYNEQFF.

By share, this clone counts as medium-sized. The chain carries TRBV6-5 and TRBJ2-1, with TRBD2 matching 7 bases. This CDR3 has 14 residues. With V trimmed by 5 bases and J by 7 bases, 8 bases remained unmatched. The germline gives CDR1 MNHEY, CDR2 SVGAGI. DNA of the CDR3: TGTGCCAGCAGTCGAAAGGGAGGGAGGAATGAGCAGTTCTTC. Its translation is CASSRKGGRNEQFF.

The chain couples TRBV7-3 to TRBJ2-3; D remains ambiguous. The CDR3 has 15 residues. V was trimmed by 5 bases and J by 0 bases, leaving 12 bases between them. The V gene's germline CDR1 is SGHTA and CDR2 FQGTGA. Here the CDR3 reads CASSPYRSSTDTQYF. The CDR3 nucleotides are TGTGCCAGCAGCCCTTACCGGTCTAGCACAGATACGCAGTATTTT.

Notes on this clone: The germline gene is not matched at one end of the junction; a read error may be the cause. The chain links TRBV5-4 to TRBJ1-2; D gene unclear. The germline gives CDR1 SGHNT, CDR2 YYREEE (reference sequence). This CDR3 has 14 amino acids. This CDR3 reads CASSLAMAAFSDVF. CDR3 in DNA: TGTGCCAGCAGCTTGGCCATGGCGGCTTTTAGCGACGTTTTC.

This sequence joins TRBV7-9 and TRBJ2-2; no reliable D call. CDR1 and CDR2 from the germline V gene are SEHNR and FQNEAQ (reference sequence). V dropped 0 bases and J dropped 8 bases, with 1 base sitting between them. This CDR3 is 11 amino acids long. The CDR3 reads CASSLAGELFF. CDR3 in DNA: TGTGCCAGCAGCTTAGCGGGGGAGCTGTTTTTT.

The chain joins TRBV29-1 to TRBJ1-2; D not resolved. There are 14 residues in the CDR3. Germline-derived CDR1 and CDR2 are SQVTM and ANQGSEA. Trimming cost V 6 bases and J 3 bases, with 17 bases left between them. CDR3 nucleotides: TGCAGCGTCCAAGACCGCCTGAGACACTATGGCTACACCTTC. This sequence encodes CSVQDRLRHYGYTF.

The chain has TRBV7-2 and TRBJ2-2; TRBD1 matches 8 bases. Germline CDR1 reads SGHTA; CDR2 reads FQGNSA. The CDR3 contains 15 residues. The trim removed 4 bases at V and 3 bases at J, leaving 4 bases unmatched. The CDR3: CASSSDRADTGELFF. CDR3 nucleotides: TGTGCCAGCAGCTCGGACAGGGCTGACACCGGGGAGCTGTTTTTT.

The chain recombines TRBV10-3 with TRBJ2-7; weak D call: TRBD2 (6 bases). This CDR3 is built from 19 residues. Germline values: CDR1 ENHRY, CDR2 SYGVKD. V shed 4 bases and J shed 2 bases, with 27 bases lying between them. The CDR3 sequence: CAISGWGDRNSPGPYEQYF. CDR3 DNA: TGTGCCATCAGTGGGTGGGGGGACCGAAACTCCCCCGGACCCTACGAGCAGTACTTC.

The rearrangement joins TRBV7-3 to TRBJ2-3; 9 nucleotides line up with TRBD2. Unmatched junction bases numbered 6, after V lost 4 bases and J lost 1 base. CDR1 and CDR2 from the germline V gene are SGHTA and FQGTGA. The CDR3 has 16 amino acids. CDR3 amino acids: CASSSGLALRTDTQYF. The CDR3 region has the DNA TGTGCCAGCAGCTCCGGACTAGCGCTACGCACAGATACGCAGTATTTT.